This TCR beta chain was sequenced in a study of sequential checkpoint blockade in melanoma. Study-wide context: DNA from more than 75 pretreatment tumor samples underwent TCRβ immunosequencing. Matched biopsies came pretreatment and at week 13 for about two dozen patients.

Treatment in this sample: randomized to nivolumab then ipilimumab (arm A) or the reverse (arm B). Patients had received no earlier DNA-damaging chemotherapy. The protocol was immunoSEQ multiplex PCR, while the TCRdb copy is restricted to in-frame clones and leaves out a portion. The table has around 3,900 clones, around 21% seen once; the top ten hold under 20%. From germline, CDR1 is ENHRY and CDR2 SYGVKD. The CDR3 has 14 amino acids. The V and J ends lost 1 base and 2 bases, in that order; junction bases with no gene match: 1. The chain links TRBV10-3 to TRBJ1-2; 7 bases map to TRBD1. This TCR derives from a human donor with melanoma. The starting material was tumor tissue (inferred from file names), obtained from a patient given nivolumab and ipilimumab in sequence. This CDR3 reads CAISELGQNYGYTF. CDR3 coding DNA: TGTGCCATCAGTGAGTTGGGACAGAACTATGGCTACACCTTC.